The text below deals with one T cell receptor beta chain. These data belong to a study of blood T cell repertoires in COVID-19. Germline V gene data show CDR1 as MNHEY and CDR2 as SVGEGT. The CDR3 sequence is 12 residues long. Trimming removed 1 base from V and 7 bases from J, with 8 bases in between. Only in-frame clones appear in the TCRdb table, and some are missing; sequencing was by immunoSEQ multiplex PCR. The sample yields about 160,000 clones, approximately 81% seen once. The sample taken for sequencing was peripheral blood. The chain uses TRBV6-2 or TRBV6-3 and TRBJ2-7; D not resolved. This clonotype originated in a young man with active or convalescent COVID-19. DNA for the CDR3: TGTGCCAGCAGTTACTTTGGCTGGGAGCAGTACTTC. The encoded protein is CASSYFGWEQYF.